These T cell receptor beta chains were read from a single sample in a study of T cell responses to AZD1222 COVID-19 vaccine. The assay was immunoSEQ multiplex PCR, and TCRdb's table has in-frame clones only and misses some. The sample contains about 140,000 clones, 92% of which appear only once. The input for sequencing was peripheral blood, taken on day 0 of AZD1222 vaccination. The receptor set was obtained from an adult in good health. CDR3s include the opening cysteine and the closing phenylalanine or tryptophan. A D gene is named only where the DNA matches it firmly. Some rows mark clone size as missing; the rest say once, few, many or name a class of expanded clone.

>NA|NA|TRBJ2-2|TRBV2
CASRMERGARVGTGELFF
TGTGCCAGCAGGATGGAGAGGGGGGCCAGGGTTGGTACCGGGGAGCTGTTTTTT
>NA|NA|TRBJ1-3|TRBV7-2
CASSLRMGVENTIYF
TGTGCCAGCAGCCTACGAATGGGGGTGGAAAACACCATATATTTT
>NA|NA|TRBJ1-2|TRBV19
CASRATGVDYGYTF
TGTGCCAGCAGAGCGACAGGAGTTGACTATGGCTACACCTTC
>NA|NA|TRBJ2-3|TRBV20-1
CSARGGDTQYF
TGCAGTGCTAGAGGGGGGGATACGCAGTATTTT
>NA|TRBD2|TRBJ2-2|TRBV3-1/TRBV3-2
CASRQAGNSGELFF
TGTGCCAGCAGACAAGCGGGGAATTCAGGGGAGCTGTTTTTT
>once|NA|TRBJ1-4|TRBV7-9
CASSQDSPNEKLFF
TGTGCCAGCAGCCAAGACAGCCCTAATGAAAAACTGTTTTTT
>NA|TRBD2|TRBJ2-3|TRBV10-3
CAISGRTSGNVDTQYF
TGTGCCATCAGTGGAAGGACTAGCGGGAACGTCGATACGCAGTATTTT
>NA|NA|TRBJ2-1|TRBV6-2/TRBV6-3
CASSYDAYNEQFF
TGTGCCAGCAGTTATGACGCATACAATGAGCAGTTCTTC
>NA|TRBD1|TRBJ2-1|TRBV5-8
CASSRRTGHYNEQFF
TGTGCCAGCAGCAGGAGGACAGGTCATTACAATGAGCAGTTCTTC
>NA|NA|TRBJ1-1|TRBV19
CASSFGYTEAFF
TGTGCCAGTAGCTTTGGGTACACTGAAGCTTTCTTT
>NA|TRBD1|TRBJ1-1|TRBV4-1
CASSQGGTGGYTEAFF
TGCGCCAGCAGCCAAGGGGGGACAGGGGGCTATACTGAAGCTTTCTTT
>NA|NA|TRBJ1-1|TRBV19
CASSIGLPRMNTEAFF
TGTGCCAGTAGTATTGGACTCCCCAGAATGAACACTGAAGCTTTCTTT
>NA|NA|TRBJ2-2|TRBV7-2
CASSLRGSGELFF
TGTGCCAGCAGCTTACGGGGCTCCGGGGAGCTGTTTTTT
>NA|TRBD1|TRBJ2-7|TRBV27
CASSVRTGGYEQYF
TGTGCCAGCTCAGTCCGGACAGGGGGTTACGAGCAGTACTTC
>NA|TRBD2|TRBJ2-1|TRBV7-7
CASSSGLAGAGQFF
TGTGCTAGCAGCTCGGGACTAGCGGGAGCGGGGCAGTTCTTC
>NA|NA|TRBJ1-6|TRBV5-1
CASSPPGRDNSPLHF
TGCGCCAGCAGCCCGCCGGGACGGGATAATTCACCCCTCCACTTT
>NA|TRBD1|TRBJ1-2|TRBV11-2
CASGLGQGAIYGYTF
TGTGCCAGCGGCCTGGGACAGGGGGCGATCTATGGCTACACCTTC
>NA|NA|TRBJ1-2|TRBV24-1
CATSDNTGYYGYTF
TGTGCCACCAGTGATAATACAGGGTACTATGGCTACACCTTC
>NA|TRBD1|TRBJ1-2|TRBV28
CAIPGQYDYGYTF
TGTGCCATCCCGGGACAGTATGACTATGGCTACACCTTC
>NA|TRBD2|TRBJ2-5|TRBV11-3
CASSSELDNAGGPGETQYF
TGTGCCAGCAGCTCAGAACTTGATAACGCGGGGGGGCCAGGAGAGACCCAGTACTTC
>NA|TRBD2|TRBJ2-7|TRBV28
CASGTSGYYEQYF
TGTGCCAGCGGGACTAGCGGCTACTACGAGCAGTACTTC
>once|NA|TRBJ1-3|TRBV3-1/TRBV3-2
CASSQGQVSGNTIYF
TGTGCCAGCAGCCAAGGGCAGGTATCTGGAAACACCATATATTTT
>NA|NA|TRBJ2-5|TRBV20-1
CSASPEETQYF
TGCAGTGCTAGCCCCGAAGAGACCCAGTACTTC
>NA|NA|TRBJ2-1|TRBV2
CASRGTLGNEQFF
TGTGCCAGCAGGGGGACATTAGGGAATGAGCAGTTCTTC
>NA|TRBD1|TRBJ2-7|TRBV14
CASSPPAGQGVYEQYF
TGTGCCAGCAGCCCTCCCGCCGGACAGGGTGTATACGAGCAGTACTTC
>NA|NA|TRBJ2-3|TRBV3-1/TRBV3-2
CASSSNQGGLADTQYF
TGTGCCAGCAGCTCCAACCAGGGGGGCCTCGCAGATACGCAGTATTTT
>NA|NA|TRBJ1-4|TRBV5-1
CASSSGRADEKLFF
TGCGCCAGCAGCTCGGGCAGGGCGGATGAAAAACTGTTTTTT
>NA|NA|TRBJ2-2|TRBV7-8
CASSLLRIAGELFF
TGTGCCAGCAGCTTATTACGGATCGCCGGGGAGCTGTTTTTT
>NA|NA|TRBJ1-1|TRBV5-1
CASSPRGENEAFF
TGCGCCAGCAGCCCCCGTGGGGAGAATGAAGCTTTCTTT
>NA|NA|TRBJ2-2|TRBV27
CASSPRLVSGELFF
TGTGCCAGCAGTCCCCGGTTAGTTAGCGGGGAGCTGTTTTTT
>NA|NA|TRBJ1-5|TRBV28
CASSPFEQPQHF
TGTGCCAGCAGTCCCTTTGAGCAGCCCCAGCATTTT
>NA|TRBD2|TRBJ2-5|TRBV25-1
CASSWTSGGAETQYF
TGTGCCAGCAGCTGGACTAGCGGGGGGGCAGAGACCCAGTACTTC
>NA|TRBD1|TRBJ2-5|TRBV7-8
CASSSRMGQGSETQYF
TGTGCCAGCAGCTCACGGATGGGACAGGGATCCGAGACCCAGTACTTC
>NA|TRBD2|TRBJ2-2|TRBV4-1
CASSQEGSGRKGGELFF
TGCGCCAGCAGCCAAGAGGGTAGCGGGAGAAAGGGCGGGGAGCTGTTTTTT
>NA|NA|TRBJ1-4|TRBV6-5
CASSSGLTNEKLFF
TGTGCCAGCAGTTCAGGGTTAACTAATGAAAAACTGTTTTTT
>NA|NA|TRBJ2-5|TRBV4-2
CASSHELLVQETQYF
TGTGCCAGCAGCCACGAACTACTAGTTCAAGAGACCCAGTACTTC
>few|TRBD1|TRBJ1-1|TRBV28
CASRGGVNTEAFF
TGTGCCAGCAGAGGGGGCGTGAACACTGAAGCTTTCTTT
>NA|NA|TRBJ2-5|TRBV19
CASSRGTAGIQETQYF
TGTGCCAGTAGTAGAGGGACTGCTGGAATCCAAGAGACCCAGTACTTC
>NA|TRBD1|TRBJ1-2|TRBV28
CASCPTGSAYGYTF
TGTGCCAGCTGCCCGACAGGGAGTGCCTATGGCTACACCTTC
>NA|NA|TRBJ1-1|TRBV4-1
CASSQGPSENTEAFF
TGCGCCAGCAGCCAGGGGCCCTCCGAGAACACTGAAGCTTTCTTT
>NA|NA|TRBJ1-5|TRBV4-1
CASSQNPPEGSNQPQHF
TGCGCCAGCAGCCAGAACCCCCCAGAGGGGAGCAATCAGCCCCAGCATTTT
>few|NA|TRBJ2-5|TRBV27
CASSFGVYETQYF
TGTGCCAGCAGTTTTGGAGTTTACGAGACCCAGTACTTC
>NA|TRBD1|TRBJ2-3|TRBV7-9
CASSSRDSFTDTQYF
TGTGCCAGCAGCTCCCGGGACAGCTTCACAGATACGCAGTATTTT
>few|TRBD1|TRBJ1-4|TRBV6-5
CASTDRGQANEKLFF
TGTGCCAGCACCGACAGGGGGCAGGCTAATGAAAAACTGTTTTTT
>NA|TRBD2|TRBJ2-1|TRBV24-1
CATSDSSGGPGEQFF
TGTGCCACCAGTGATTCTAGCGGGGGCCCCGGGGAGCAGTTCTTC
>NA|NA|TRBJ1-6|TRBV5-1
CASSLGGNSPLHF
TGCGCCAGCAGCTTGGGAGGGAATTCACCCCTCCACTTT
>NA|TRBD1|TRBJ2-7|TRBV5-5
CASSWTGPLYEQYF
TGTGCCAGCAGCTGGACAGGGCCTCTCTACGAGCAGTACTTC
>NA|NA|TRBJ1-3|TRBV7-9
CASSLDGGGNTIYF
TGTGCCAGCAGCTTAGATGGAGGGGGAAACACCATATATTTT